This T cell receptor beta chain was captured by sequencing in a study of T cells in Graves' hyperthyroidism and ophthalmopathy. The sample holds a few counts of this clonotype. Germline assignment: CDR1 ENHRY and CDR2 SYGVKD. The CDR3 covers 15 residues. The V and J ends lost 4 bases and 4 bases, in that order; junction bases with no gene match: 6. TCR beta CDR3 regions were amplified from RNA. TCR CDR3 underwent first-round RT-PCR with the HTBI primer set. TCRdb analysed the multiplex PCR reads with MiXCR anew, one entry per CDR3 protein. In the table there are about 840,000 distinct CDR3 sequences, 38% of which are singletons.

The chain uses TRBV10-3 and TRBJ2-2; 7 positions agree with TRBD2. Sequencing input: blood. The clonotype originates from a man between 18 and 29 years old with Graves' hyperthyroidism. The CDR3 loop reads CAISAGLGSTGELFF. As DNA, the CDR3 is TGTGCCATCAGTGCCGGACTAGGTAGCACCGGGGAGCTGTTTTTT.